This T cell receptor (beta chain) was sequenced in a study of T cell responses to AZD1222 COVID-19 vaccine. Whole-study findings and limits: Compared with day 0, the breadth and depth of the Spike-specific TCR repertoire rose significantly after two doses of AZD1222.

With respect to this clone: Antigen specificity is unknown.

V lost 0 bases and J lost 7, with 18 bases in between. The CDR3 has 17 residues. The germline V gene encodes CDR1 LGHDT and CDR2 YNNKEL (reference sequence). TCRdb keeps only in-frame clones here, not all; method: immunoSEQ multiplex PCR. Found here are about 160,000 clones, 91% of them singletons; the top ten hold around 3.8%. The receptor was derived from an adult who received the AZD1222 COVID-19 vaccine. This sequence joins TRBV3-1 (or the pseudogene TRBV3-2) and TRBJ1-4; D might be TRBD1 (5 bases). The sample here was peripheral blood, taken 28 days after the second AZD1222 dose. CDR3 sequence: CASSQDPQGTPGEKLFF. The CDR3 coding sequence is TGTGCCAGCAGCCAAGATCCCCAGGGAACACCTGGTGAAAAACTGTTTTTT.